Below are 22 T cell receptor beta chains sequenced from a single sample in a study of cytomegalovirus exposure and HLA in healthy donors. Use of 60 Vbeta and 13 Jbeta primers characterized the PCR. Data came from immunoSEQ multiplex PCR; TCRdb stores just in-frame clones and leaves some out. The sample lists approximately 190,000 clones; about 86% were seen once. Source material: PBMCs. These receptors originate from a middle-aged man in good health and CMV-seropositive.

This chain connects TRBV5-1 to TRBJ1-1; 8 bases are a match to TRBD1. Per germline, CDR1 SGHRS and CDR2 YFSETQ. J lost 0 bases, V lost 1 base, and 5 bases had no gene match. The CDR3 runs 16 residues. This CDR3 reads CASSLRDRTLNTEAFF. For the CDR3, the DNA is TGCGCCAGCAGCTTGAGGGACAGGACCTTGAACACTGAAGCTTTCTTT.

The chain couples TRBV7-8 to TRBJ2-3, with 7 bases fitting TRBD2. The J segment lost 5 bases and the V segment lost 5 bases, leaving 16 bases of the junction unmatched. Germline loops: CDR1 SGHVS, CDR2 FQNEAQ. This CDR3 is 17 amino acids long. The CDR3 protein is CASSDRWGREVGDTQYF. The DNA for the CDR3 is TGTGCCAGCAGCGACCGGTGGGGCCGGGAGGTTGGAGATACGCAGTATTTT.

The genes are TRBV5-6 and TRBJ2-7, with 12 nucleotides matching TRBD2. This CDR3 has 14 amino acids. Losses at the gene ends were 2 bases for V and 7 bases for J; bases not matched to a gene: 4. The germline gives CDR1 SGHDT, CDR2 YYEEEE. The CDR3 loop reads CASSFRLAGDEQYF. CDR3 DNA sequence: TGTGCCAGCAGCTTCCGACTAGCGGGAGATGAGCAGTACTTC.

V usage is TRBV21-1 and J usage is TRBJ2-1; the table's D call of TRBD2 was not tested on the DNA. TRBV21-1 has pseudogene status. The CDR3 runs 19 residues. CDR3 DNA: TGTGCCAGCAGCAAAGCGCTCATTGAGACTAGCGGATTATACAATGAGCAGTTCTTC. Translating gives CASSKALIETSGLYNEQFF.

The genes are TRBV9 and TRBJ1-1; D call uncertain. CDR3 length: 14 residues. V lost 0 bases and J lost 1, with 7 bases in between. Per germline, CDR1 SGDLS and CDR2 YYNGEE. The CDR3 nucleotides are TGTGCCAGCAGCGTAGAACACCCGAACACTGAAGCTTTCTTT. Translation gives CASSVEHPNTEAFF.

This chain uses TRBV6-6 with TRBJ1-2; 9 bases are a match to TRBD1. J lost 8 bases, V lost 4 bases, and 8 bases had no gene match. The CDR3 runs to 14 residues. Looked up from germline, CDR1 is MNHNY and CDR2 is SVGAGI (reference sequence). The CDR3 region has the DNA TGTGCCAGCAGTTTCGGACAGGGGCTGGGCGGCTACACCTTC. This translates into CASSFGQGLGGYTF.

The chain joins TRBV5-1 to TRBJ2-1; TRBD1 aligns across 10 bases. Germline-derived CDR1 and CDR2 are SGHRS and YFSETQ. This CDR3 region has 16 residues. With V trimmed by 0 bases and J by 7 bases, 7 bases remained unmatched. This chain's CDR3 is CASSLGGTGEANEQFF. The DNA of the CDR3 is TGCGCCAGCAGCTTGGGTGGGACAGGGGAAGCTAATGAGCAGTTCTTC.

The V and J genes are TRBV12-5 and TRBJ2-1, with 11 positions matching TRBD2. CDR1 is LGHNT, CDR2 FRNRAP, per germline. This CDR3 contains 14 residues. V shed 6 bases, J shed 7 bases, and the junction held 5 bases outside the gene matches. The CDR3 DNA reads TGTGCTAGTGGCCGTAGCGGGAGGGGGAATGAGCAGTTCTTC. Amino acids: CASGRSGRGNEQFF.

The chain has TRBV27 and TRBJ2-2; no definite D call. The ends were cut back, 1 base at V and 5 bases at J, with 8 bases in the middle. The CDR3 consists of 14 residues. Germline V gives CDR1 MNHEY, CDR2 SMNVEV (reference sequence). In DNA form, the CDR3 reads TGTGCCAGCAGTTTATTTCTAGAAACCGGGGAGCTGTTTTTT. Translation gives CASSLFLETGELFF.

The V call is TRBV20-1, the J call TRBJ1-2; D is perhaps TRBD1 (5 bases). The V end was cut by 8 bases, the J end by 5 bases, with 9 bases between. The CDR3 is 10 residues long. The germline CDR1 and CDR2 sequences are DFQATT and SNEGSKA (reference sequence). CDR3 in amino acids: CSTGGYGYTF. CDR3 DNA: TGCAGTACGGGGGGGTATGGCTACACCTTC.

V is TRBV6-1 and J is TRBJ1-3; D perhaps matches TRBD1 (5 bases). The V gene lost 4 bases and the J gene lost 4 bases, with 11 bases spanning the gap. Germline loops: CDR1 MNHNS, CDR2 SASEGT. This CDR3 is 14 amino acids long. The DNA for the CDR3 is TGTGCCAGCAGTGTAGGGACTGCCGGAAACACCATATATTTT. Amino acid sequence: CASSVGTAGNTIYF.

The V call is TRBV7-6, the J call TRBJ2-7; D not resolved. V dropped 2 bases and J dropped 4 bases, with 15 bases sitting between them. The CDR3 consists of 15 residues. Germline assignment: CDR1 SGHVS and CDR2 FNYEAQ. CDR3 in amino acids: CASSLQAFSRYEQYF. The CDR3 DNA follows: TGTGCCAGCAGCTTACAGGCATTTTCCAGATACGAGCAGTACTTC.

CDR3 nucleotides: TGTGCCAGCACCTCGCAGGGGGCTAACTACAATGAGCAGTTCTTC. Protein: CASTSQGANYNEQFF. The chain is built from TRBV6-1 and TRBJ2-1; TRBD1 matches at 8 bases. CDR3 length: 15 residues. Germline V gives CDR1 MNHNS, CDR2 SASEGT. V lost 7 bases to trimming and J lost 3 bases; unmatched junction nucleotides: 8.

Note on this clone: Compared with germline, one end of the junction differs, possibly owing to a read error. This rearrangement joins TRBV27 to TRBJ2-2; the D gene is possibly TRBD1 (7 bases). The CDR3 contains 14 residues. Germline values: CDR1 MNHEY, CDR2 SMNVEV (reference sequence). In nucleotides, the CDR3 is TGTGCCAGCAGTAGGGACAGTAACACCGGGGGGCTGTTTTTT. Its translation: CASSRDSNTGGLFF.

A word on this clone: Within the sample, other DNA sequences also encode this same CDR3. The CDR3: CASSGTGGTDTQYF. CDR3 sequence (DNA): TGCGCCAGCAGCGGGACAGGGGGCACAGATACGCAGTATTTT. J is TRBJ2-3 and V is TRBV5-1; 10 bases match TRBD1. This CDR3 region has 14 residues. Germline V gives CDR1 SGHRS, CDR2 YFSETQ. Trimming at V came to 4 bases and at J to 1 base, leaving 0 bases not matched to a gene.

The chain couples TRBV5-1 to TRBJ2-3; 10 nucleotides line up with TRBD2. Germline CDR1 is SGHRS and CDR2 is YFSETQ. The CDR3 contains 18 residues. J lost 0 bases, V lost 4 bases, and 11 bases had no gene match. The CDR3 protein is CASSRITPTSGSTDTQYF. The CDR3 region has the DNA TGCGCCAGCAGCCGAATCACTCCGACTAGCGGGAGCACAGATACGCAGTATTTT.

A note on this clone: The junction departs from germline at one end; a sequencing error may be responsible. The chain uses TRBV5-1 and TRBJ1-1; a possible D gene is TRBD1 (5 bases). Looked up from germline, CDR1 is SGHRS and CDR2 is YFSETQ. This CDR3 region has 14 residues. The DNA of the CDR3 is TGCGCCAGCAGTTTGGGGCGCGGAGGAGTTGAAGCTTTCTTT. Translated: CASSLGRGGVEAFF.

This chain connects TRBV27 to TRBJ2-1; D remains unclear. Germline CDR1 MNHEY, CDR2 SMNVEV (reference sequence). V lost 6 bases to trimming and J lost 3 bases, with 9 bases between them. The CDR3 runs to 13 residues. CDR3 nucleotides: TGTGCCAGCAGCTACTCGGGCTACAATGAGCAGTTCTTC. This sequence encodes CASSYSGYNEQFF.

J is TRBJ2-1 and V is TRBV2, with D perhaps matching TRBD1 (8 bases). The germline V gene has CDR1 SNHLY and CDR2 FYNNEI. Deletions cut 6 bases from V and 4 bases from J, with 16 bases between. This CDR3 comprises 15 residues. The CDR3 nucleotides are TGTGCCAGCAGACCCACAGGGGGGGTTTACAATGAGCAGTTCTTC. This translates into CASRPTGGVYNEQFF.

CDR3 nucleotide sequence: TGCGCCAGCACGGGCAGGGGGCAATACAATGAGCAGTTCTTC. The encoded protein is CASTGRGQYNEQFF. The chain links TRBV4-1 to TRBJ2-1, with 8 bases identical to TRBD1. The CDR3 extends over 14 amino acids. The J segment lost 4 bases and the V segment lost 7 bases, leaving 6 bases of the junction unmatched. Germline V gene lookup returns CDR1 MGHRA and CDR2 YSYEKL.

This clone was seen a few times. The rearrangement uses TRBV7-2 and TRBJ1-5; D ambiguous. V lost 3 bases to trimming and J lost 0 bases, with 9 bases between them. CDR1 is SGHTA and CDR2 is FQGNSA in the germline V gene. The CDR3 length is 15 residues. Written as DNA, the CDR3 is TGTGCCAGCAGCTTTGGGCCCTATAGCAATCAGCCCCAGCATTTT. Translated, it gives CASSFGPYSNQPQHF.

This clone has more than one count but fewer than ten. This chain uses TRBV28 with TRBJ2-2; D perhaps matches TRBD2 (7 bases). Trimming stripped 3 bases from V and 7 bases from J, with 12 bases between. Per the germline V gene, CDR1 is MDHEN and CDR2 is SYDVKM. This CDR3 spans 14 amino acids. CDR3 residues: CASSFRGGHGELFF. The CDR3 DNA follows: TGTGCCAGCAGTTTTAGGGGGGGTCACGGGGAGCTGTTTTTT.